The rows below give T cell receptor beta chains drawn from one sample of a study of B cell selection in AIRE deficiency. Some clones are missing from TCRdb's copy, which holds only in-frame ones; the method was immunoSEQ multiplex PCR. The data show around 26,000 clones, with 92% seen just once and 1.1% held by the top ten. Sequenced input: CD4+CD25+ Tregs sorted from PBMCs. The source is a human donor in good health. The CDR3 runs from the conserved cysteine through the conserved F or W. The D gene is left open where the match is weak. The size entry is marked missing in some rows and otherwise reads once, few, many or a size class.

v_call: TRBV5-1; clone_size: .; j_call: TRBJ2-2; d_call: .; cdr3_aa: CASSFSGSPGELFF; cdr3_nt: TGCGCCAGCAGCTTTTCCGGGAGTCCCGGGGAGCTGTTTTTT
v_call: TRBV7-9; clone_size: .; j_call: TRBJ2-7; d_call: .; cdr3_aa: CASSLWGGKDEQYF; cdr3_nt: TGTGCCAGCAGCTTATGGGGGGGCAAGGACGAGCAGTACTTC
v_call: TRBV11-3; clone_size: .; j_call: TRBJ2-5; d_call: .; cdr3_aa: CASSLRLDGTQYF; cdr3_nt: TGTGCCAGCAGCTTACGCCTCGACGGGACCCAGTACTTC
v_call: TRBV10-3; clone_size: .; j_call: TRBJ1-2; d_call: .; cdr3_aa: CAISEYAPNPRDYGYTF; cdr3_nt: TGTGCCATCAGTGAATACGCGCCAAACCCGAGGGACTATGGCTACACCTTC
v_call: TRBV19; clone_size: .; j_call: TRBJ1-5; d_call: .; cdr3_aa: CASSPARGSNQPQHF; cdr3_nt: TGTGCCAGTAGTCCCGCGCGGGGGAGCAATCAGCCCCAGCATTTT
v_call: TRBV6-6; clone_size: .; j_call: TRBJ2-1; d_call: TRBD2; cdr3_aa: CASSYLRGGGEQFF; cdr3_nt: TGTGCCAGCAGTTACTTGCGGGGGGGCGGTGAGCAGTTCTTC
v_call: TRBV30; clone_size: .; j_call: TRBJ2-7; d_call: .; cdr3_aa: CAWSTGFYEQYF; cdr3_nt: TGTGCCTGGAGCACAGGGTTCTACGAGCAGTACTTC
v_call: TRBV11-2; clone_size: .; j_call: TRBJ1-4; d_call: TRBD1; cdr3_aa: CASSLVALGGGEKLFF; cdr3_nt: TGTGCCAGCAGCTTAGTGGCTTTAGGGGGCGGTGAAAAACTGTTTTTT
v_call: TRBV18; clone_size: few; j_call: TRBJ2-1; d_call: .; cdr3_aa: CASSPDSMGNEQFF; cdr3_nt: TGTGCCAGCTCACCCGACAGCATGGGGAATGAGCAGTTCTTC
v_call: TRBV4-3; clone_size: once; j_call: TRBJ1-1; d_call: .; cdr3_aa: CASSQVTSGRGAFF; cdr3_nt: TGCGCCAGCAGCCAAGTAACCTCCGGTCGCGGAGCTTTCTTT
v_call: TRBV27; clone_size: .; j_call: TRBJ2-1; d_call: .; cdr3_aa: CASSFRWNYNEQFF; cdr3_nt: TGTGCCAGCAGTTTTAGATGGAACTACAATGAGCAGTTCTTC
v_call: TRBV13; clone_size: .; j_call: TRBJ2-5; d_call: .; cdr3_aa: CASSLQRLAGETQYF; cdr3_nt: TGTGCCAGCAGCTTACAGCGTCTAGCTGGTGAGACCCAGTACTTC
v_call: TRBV19; clone_size: .; j_call: TRBJ1-5; d_call: .; cdr3_aa: CAARGRINQPQHF; cdr3_nt: TGTGCCGCCCGAGGCAGGATCAATCAGCCCCAGCATTTT
v_call: TRBV7-8; clone_size: .; j_call: TRBJ1-2; d_call: .; cdr3_aa: CASSLEGGRTRGYTF; cdr3_nt: TGTGCCAGCAGCTTAGAGGGTGGGCGTACCCGTGGCTACACCTTC
v_call: TRBV19; clone_size: few; j_call: TRBJ1-2; d_call: TRBD1; cdr3_aa: CASSIGTGYGYTF; cdr3_nt: TGTGCCAGTAGTATTGGGACAGGCTATGGCTACACCTTC
v_call: TRBV10-1; clone_size: .; j_call: TRBJ1-1; d_call: .; cdr3_aa: CASSVGVSTEAFF; cdr3_nt: TGCGCCAGCTCAGTGGGGGTGAGCACTGAAGCTTTCTTT
v_call: TRBV19; clone_size: .; j_call: TRBJ2-7; d_call: TRBD1; cdr3_aa: CASSPRQGSGEQYF; cdr3_nt: TGTGCCAGTAGTCCACGACAGGGCTCAGGCGAGCAGTACTTC
v_call: TRBV18; clone_size: few; j_call: TRBJ1-5; d_call: .; cdr3_aa: CASSARDIIQPQHF; cdr3_nt: TGTGCCAGCTCAGCTCGGGACATAATTCAGCCCCAGCATTTT
v_call: TRBV7-6; clone_size: .; j_call: TRBJ2-7; d_call: .; cdr3_aa: CASSPRQSSYEQYF; cdr3_nt: TGTGCCAGCAGCCCGCGACAGTCCTCCTACGAGCAGTACTTC
v_call: TRBV5-1; clone_size: once; j_call: TRBJ1-4; d_call: TRBD1; cdr3_aa: CASSLGQGGEKLFF; cdr3_nt: TGCGCCAGCAGCTTGGGACAGGGAGGAGAAAAACTGTTTTTT
v_call: TRBV7-6; clone_size: .; j_call: TRBJ2-2; d_call: TRBD1; cdr3_aa: CASSPTGYGELFF; cdr3_nt: TGTGCCAGCAGCCCGACAGGGTATGGGGAGCTGTTTTTT
v_call: TRBV7-2; clone_size: once; j_call: TRBJ1-2; d_call: .; cdr3_aa: CASSLTRDTDYGYTF; cdr3_nt: TGTGCCAGCAGCCTAACCCGGGACACTGACTATGGCTACACCTTC
v_call: TRBV7-6; clone_size: .; j_call: TRBJ1-4; d_call: TRBD1; cdr3_aa: CASSAQGQGPATNEKLFF; cdr3_nt: TGTGCCAGCAGCGCTCAGGGACAGGGGCCCGCAACTAATGAAAAACTGTTTTTT
v_call: TRBV11-2; clone_size: once; j_call: TRBJ2-1; d_call: .; cdr3_aa: CATDEELALYNEQFF; cdr3_nt: TGTGCCACCGACGAGGAACTAGCACTCTACAATGAGCAGTTCTTC
v_call: TRBV9; clone_size: .; j_call: TRBJ2-3; d_call: TRBD1; cdr3_aa: CASSAGTAWGPDTQYF; cdr3_nt: TGTGCCAGCAGCGCGGGGACAGCCTGGGGACCAGATACGCAGTATTTT
v_call: TRBV27; clone_size: few; j_call: TRBJ1-1; d_call: .; cdr3_aa: CASSLRRVGTEAFF; cdr3_nt: TGTGCCAGCAGTCTGCGCAGGGTTGGCACTGAAGCTTTCTTT
v_call: TRBV5-4; clone_size: .; j_call: TRBJ2-7; d_call: .; cdr3_aa: CASSSTYEQYF; cdr3_nt: TGTGCCAGCAGCTCCACCTACGAGCAGTACTTC
v_call: TRBV11-3; clone_size: once; j_call: TRBJ2-7; d_call: TRBD1; cdr3_aa: CASSLAGTGAYEQYF; cdr3_nt: TGTGCCAGCAGCTTGGCCGGGACAGGGGCCTACGAGCAGTACTTC
v_call: TRBV7-2; clone_size: .; j_call: TRBJ1-2; d_call: .; cdr3_aa: CASSLALGGAANYGYTF; cdr3_nt: TGTGCCAGCAGCTTAGCGTTGGGGGGGGCTGCTAACTATGGCTACACCTTC
v_call: TRBV19; clone_size: once; j_call: TRBJ1-2; d_call: TRBD1; cdr3_aa: CASSIRTGEGYTF; cdr3_nt: TGTGCCAGTAGTATCCGGACAGGGGAAGGCTACACCTTC
v_call: TRBV11-3; clone_size: .; j_call: TRBJ2-7; d_call: .; cdr3_aa: CASSSATAGEQYF; cdr3_nt: TGTGCCAGCAGCTCCGCCACAGCAGGAGAGCAGTACTTC
v_call: TRBV7-8; clone_size: .; j_call: TRBJ1-6; d_call: TRBD1; cdr3_aa: CASRPRQDRFNSPLHF; cdr3_nt: TGTGCCAGCAGACCCAGACAGGACAGGTTCAATTCACCCCTCCACTTT
v_call: TRBV19; clone_size: .; j_call: TRBJ2-3; d_call: .; cdr3_aa: CASRKGRGDTQYF; cdr3_nt: TGTGCCAGTAGGAAGGGACGGGGAGATACGCAGTATTTT
v_call: TRBV2; clone_size: .; j_call: TRBJ2-3; d_call: TRBD2; cdr3_aa: CASKPQRGTDTQYF; cdr3_nt: TGTGCCAGCAAGCCCCAGCGGGGTACAGATACGCAGTATTTT
v_call: TRBV6-5; clone_size: .; j_call: TRBJ1-3; d_call: .; cdr3_aa: CASSYHSGNTIYF; cdr3_nt: TGTGCCAGCAGTTACCACTCTGGAAACACCATATATTTT
v_call: TRBV5-4; clone_size: .; j_call: TRBJ2-3; d_call: TRBD2; cdr3_aa: CASSLYSGGLTDTQYF; cdr3_nt: TGTGCCAGCAGCCTTTATAGCGGGGGCTTAACAGATACGCAGTATTTT
v_call: TRBV19; clone_size: .; j_call: TRBJ1-2; d_call: TRBD1; cdr3_aa: CASSTRTGDGYTF; cdr3_nt: TGTGCCAGTAGTACCCGGACAGGGGACGGCTACACCTTC
v_call: TRBV7-8; clone_size: .; j_call: TRBJ2-5; d_call: .; cdr3_aa: CASSLDGGRLETQYF; cdr3_nt: TGTGCCAGCAGCTTAGACGGGGGGCGACTGGAGACCCAGTACTTC
v_call: TRBV5-1; clone_size: .; j_call: TRBJ2-7; d_call: .; cdr3_aa: CASSRHSYEQYF; cdr3_nt: TGCGCCAGCAGCCGTCACTCCTACGAGCAGTACTTC
v_call: TRBV7-2; clone_size: .; j_call: TRBJ2-1; d_call: TRBD2; cdr3_aa: CASRPTSGGYNEQFF; cdr3_nt: TGTGCCAGCAGGCCTACTAGCGGGGGCTACAATGAGCAGTTCTTC
v_call: TRBV19; clone_size: .; j_call: TRBJ2-5; d_call: TRBD2; cdr3_aa: CASSQGTSGGTKTQYF; cdr3_nt: TGTGCCAGTAGTCAGGGGACTAGCGGGGGGACGAAGACCCAGTACTTC
v_call: TRBV10-3; clone_size: .; j_call: TRBJ2-7; d_call: TRBD1; cdr3_aa: CAISATGGLQGYEQYF; cdr3_nt: TGTGCCATCAGTGCTACAGGGGGCCTTCAGGGTTACGAGCAGTACTTC
v_call: TRBV5-4; clone_size: .; j_call: TRBJ1-1; d_call: TRBD1; cdr3_aa: CASSLTPRDSEAFF; cdr3_nt: TGTGCCAGCAGCCTGACACCCCGGGACAGCGAAGCTTTCTTT
v_call: TRBV7-8; clone_size: .; j_call: TRBJ1-5; d_call: .; cdr3_aa: CASSLINRALNQPQHF; cdr3_nt: TGTGCCAGCAGCTTGATAAACCGGGCTTTGAATCAGCCCCAGCATTTT
v_call: TRBV7-2; clone_size: .; j_call: TRBJ2-7; d_call: TRBD1; cdr3_aa: CASSLARNRGAYEQYF; cdr3_nt: TGTGCCAGCAGCTTAGCGCGGAACAGGGGAGCCTACGAGCAGTACTTC
v_call: TRBV29-1; clone_size: .; j_call: TRBJ1-1; d_call: .; cdr3_aa: CSVVQGNLAEAFF; cdr3_nt: TGCAGCGTTGTGCAGGGGAACTTGGCTGAAGCTTTCTTT
v_call: TRBV28; clone_size: .; j_call: TRBJ2-7; d_call: .; cdr3_aa: CASSPSIGAYEQYF; cdr3_nt: TGTGCCAGCAGTCCGTCGATAGGGGCCTACGAGCAGTACTTC
v_call: TRBV10-1; clone_size: .; j_call: TRBJ2-2; d_call: .; cdr3_aa: CASQRTENTGELFF; cdr3_nt: TGCGCCAGTCAACGGACCGAGAACACCGGGGAGCTGTTTTTT
v_call: TRBV12-5; clone_size: few; j_call: TRBJ2-3; d_call: .; cdr3_aa: CASGRRDTQYF; cdr3_nt: TGTGCTAGTGGTAGGCGGGATACGCAGTATTTT
v_call: TRBV27; clone_size: .; j_call: TRBJ2-7; d_call: TRBD1; cdr3_aa: CASSSRDRLYEQYF; cdr3_nt: TGTGCCAGCAGTTCCCGGGACAGGCTCTACGAGCAGTACTTC
v_call: TRBV10-2; clone_size: .; j_call: TRBJ2-3; d_call: .; cdr3_aa: CASLSRWGGLADTQYF; cdr3_nt: TGCGCCAGTTTGAGCCGATGGGGGGGCCTCGCAGATACGCAGTATTTT
v_call: TRBV12-5; clone_size: .; j_call: TRBJ1-6; d_call: .; cdr3_aa: CASGLVKGFYNSPLHF; cdr3_nt: TGTGCTAGTGGTTTGGTAAAGGGTTTCTATAATTCACCCCTCCACTTT
v_call: TRBV6-5; clone_size: .; j_call: TRBJ2-7; d_call: TRBD1; cdr3_aa: CASSRGTEGYEQYF; cdr3_nt: TGTGCCAGCAGCCGTGGGACAGAGGGCTACGAGCAGTACTTC
v_call: TRBV18; clone_size: .; j_call: TRBJ2-3; d_call: TRBD2; cdr3_aa: CASSTRTSGGTDTQYF; cdr3_nt: TGTGCCAGCTCAACCCGGACTAGCGGGGGCACAGATACGCAGTATTTT
v_call: TRBV5-1; clone_size: .; j_call: TRBJ1-5; d_call: .; cdr3_aa: CASSPDSNSNQPQHF; cdr3_nt: TGCGCCAGCAGCCCGGACAGCAATAGCAATCAGCCCCAGCATTTT